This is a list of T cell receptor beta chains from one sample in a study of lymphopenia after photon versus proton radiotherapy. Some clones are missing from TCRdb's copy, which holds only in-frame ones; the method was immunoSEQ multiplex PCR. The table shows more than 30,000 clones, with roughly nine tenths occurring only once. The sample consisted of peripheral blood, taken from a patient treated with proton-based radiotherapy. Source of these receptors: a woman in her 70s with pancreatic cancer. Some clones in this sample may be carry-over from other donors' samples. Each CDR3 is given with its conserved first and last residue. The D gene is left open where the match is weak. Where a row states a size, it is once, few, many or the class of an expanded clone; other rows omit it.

CDR3: CASSSIGTGGRTQYF; DNA: TGTGCCAGCAGCTCCATAGGGACAGGGGGCCGGACCCAGTACTTC; size: -; J: TRBJ2-5; V: TRBV11-2; D: TRBD1
CDR3: CASSFGTGTSGRSPYEQYF; DNA: TGTGCCAGCAGCTTCGGGACAGGGACTAGCGGGAGGTCGCCCTACGAGCAGTACTTC; size: -; J: TRBJ2-7; V: TRBV7-6; D: TRBD2
CDR3: CASSIRPGLAEETQYF; DNA: TGTGCCAGTAGTATCCGACCGGGACTAGCTGAAGAGACCCAGTACTTC; size: -; J: TRBJ2-5; V: TRBV19; D: TRBD2
CDR3: CASSQTGYEQYF; DNA: TGTGCCAGCAGCCAGACAGGCTACGAGCAGTACTTC; size: -; J: TRBJ2-7; V: TRBV6-1; D: -
CDR3: CASSLLGQGSLHEKLFF; DNA: TGCGCCAGCAGCTTGTTGGGACAGGGGAGTTTACATGAAAAACTGTTTTTT; size: -; J: TRBJ1-4; V: TRBV5-1; D: TRBD1
CDR3: CASSPTDRTNYGYTF; DNA: TGTGCCAGCAGCCCGACGGACAGGACTAACTATGGCTACACCTTC; size: -; J: TRBJ1-2; V: TRBV9; D: TRBD1
CDR3: CATSREAGHSNYGYTF; DNA: TGTGCCACCAGCAGAGAAGCAGGCCACAGTAACTATGGCTACACCTTC; size: -; J: TRBJ1-2; V: TRBV15; D: -
CDR3: CAWRLAENNEQFF; DNA: TGTGCCTGGAGGCTAGCGGAGAACAATGAGCAGTTCTTC; size: -; J: TRBJ2-1; V: TRBV30; D: TRBD2
CDR3: CASSLSPAMNTEAFF; DNA: TGTGCCAGCAGCTTATCCCCAGCCATGAACACTGAAGCTTTCTTT; size: once; J: TRBJ1-1; V: TRBV7-2; D: -
CDR3: CASSQVTGGNQPQHF; DNA: TGCGCCAGCAGCCAAGTCACAGGGGGGAATCAGCCCCAGCATTTT; size: few; J: TRBJ1-5; V: TRBV4-1; D: TRBD1
CDR3: CASRTSGKGEQFF; DNA: TGTGCCAGCAGGACTAGCGGGAAGGGTGAGCAGTTCTTC; size: -; J: TRBJ2-1; V: TRBV25-1; D: TRBD2
CDR3: CSAALKTSATYEQYF; DNA: TGCAGCGCTGCACTGAAGACTAGTGCGACCTACGAGCAGTACTTC; size: -; J: TRBJ2-7; V: TRBV29-1; D: -
CDR3: CASSPQGYGANVLTF; DNA: TGTGCCAGCAGCCCCCAGGGGTATGGGGCCAACGTCCTGACTTTC; size: medium-sized; J: TRBJ2-6; V: TRBV27; D: -
CDR3: CASSPREGYSTDTQYF; DNA: TGTGCCAGCTCACCACGTGAGGGTTATAGCACAGATACGCAGTATTTT; size: -; J: TRBJ2-3; V: TRBV18; D: -
CDR3: CAWSAGQNTEAFF; DNA: TGTGCCTGGAGCGCCGGACAGAACACTGAAGCTTTCTTT; size: -; J: TRBJ1-1; V: TRBV30; D: -
CDR3: CASTLTGASEQFF; DNA: TGTGCCAGCACTCTGACGGGGGCGTCGGAGCAGTTCTTC; size: -; J: TRBJ2-1; V: TRBV6-1; D: -
CDR3: CASSTRRDRDYEQYF; DNA: TGTGCCAGTAGTACGCGCCGGGACAGAGACTACGAGCAGTACTTC; size: -; J: TRBJ2-7; V: TRBV19; D: TRBD1
CDR3: CASSESSGRKLDEQFF; DNA: TGTGCCAGCAGTGAATCTAGCGGGAGGAAGCTTGATGAGCAGTTCTTC; size: -; J: TRBJ2-1; V: TRBV25-1; D: TRBD2
CDR3: CATSASGGDTDTQYF; DNA: TGTGCCACCAGCGCTAGCGGGGGAGACACAGATACGCAGTATTTT; size: -; J: TRBJ2-3; V: TRBV15; D: TRBD2
CDR3: CASRGGQTSEAFF; DNA: TGTGCCAGCAGGGGGGGACAGACCTCTGAAGCTTTCTTT; size: -; J: TRBJ1-1; V: TRBV2; D: TRBD1
CDR3: CASSFSGTANTEAFF; DNA: TGTGCCAGCAGTTTCTCAGGGACCGCGAACACTGAAGCTTTCTTT; size: few; J: TRBJ1-1; V: TRBV6-6; D: -
CDR3: CASSDDRLKLFF; DNA: TGTGCCAGCAGTGACGACAGATTAAAACTGTTTTTT; size: -; J: TRBJ1-4; V: TRBV6-1; D: -
CDR3: CASRSGLAGAYEQYF; DNA: TGTGCCAGCAGGTCGGGACTAGCGGGGGCGTACGAGCAGTACTTC; size: -; J: TRBJ2-7; V: TRBV28; D: TRBD2
CDR3: CASSIRSQQETQYF; DNA: TGCGCCAGCAGCATAAGGAGCCAACAAGAGACCCAGTACTTC; size: -; J: TRBJ2-5; V: TRBV5-1; D: -
CDR3: CASSTDRGREQYF; DNA: TGCGCCAGCAGTACAGACAGGGGACGCGAGCAGTACTTC; size: -; J: TRBJ2-7; V: TRBV10-1; D: TRBD1
CDR3: CASNQGNQPQHF; DNA: TGTGCCAGTAATCAGGGAAATCAGCCCCAGCATTTT; size: once; J: TRBJ1-5; V: TRBV19; D: -
CDR3: CAANRWGIDQPQHF; DNA: TGTGCCGCGAATCGTTGGGGGATAGATCAGCCCCAGCATTTT; size: -; J: TRBJ1-5; V: TRBV19; D: -
CDR3: CASSSNRGEQYF; DNA: TGCGCCAGCAGCTCAAACCGGGGAGAGCAGTACTTC; size: -; J: TRBJ2-7; V: TRBV5-1; D: -
CDR3: CASSRYNEQFF; DNA: TGCGCCAGCAGCCGGTACAATGAGCAGTTCTTC; size: -; J: TRBJ2-1; V: TRBV4-1; D: -
CDR3: CASSWQTLGDGYTF; DNA: TGCGCCAGCAGCTGGCAGACCCTTGGGGATGGCTACACCTTC; size: -; J: TRBJ1-2; V: TRBV5-1; D: -